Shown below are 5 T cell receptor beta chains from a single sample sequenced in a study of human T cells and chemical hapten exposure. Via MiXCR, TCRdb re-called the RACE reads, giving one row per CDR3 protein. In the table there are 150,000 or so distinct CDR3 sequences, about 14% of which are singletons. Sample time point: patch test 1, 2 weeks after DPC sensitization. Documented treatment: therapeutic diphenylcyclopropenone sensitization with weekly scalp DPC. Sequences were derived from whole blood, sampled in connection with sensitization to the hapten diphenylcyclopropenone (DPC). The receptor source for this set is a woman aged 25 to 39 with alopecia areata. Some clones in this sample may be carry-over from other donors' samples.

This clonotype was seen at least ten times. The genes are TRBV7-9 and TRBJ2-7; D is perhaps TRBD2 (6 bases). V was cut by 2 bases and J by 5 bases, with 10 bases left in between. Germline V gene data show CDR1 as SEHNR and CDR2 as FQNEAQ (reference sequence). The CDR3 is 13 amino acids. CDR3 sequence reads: CASSLRGIDEQYF. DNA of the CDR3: TGTGCCAGCAGCTTACGGGGGATCGACGAGCAGTACTTC.

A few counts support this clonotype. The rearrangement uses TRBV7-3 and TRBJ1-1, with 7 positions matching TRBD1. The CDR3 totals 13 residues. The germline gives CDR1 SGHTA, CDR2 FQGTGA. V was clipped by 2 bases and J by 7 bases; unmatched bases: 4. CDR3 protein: CASSLGTAREAFF. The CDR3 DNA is TGTGCCAGCAGCTTAGGGACAGCCCGTGAAGCTTTCTTT.

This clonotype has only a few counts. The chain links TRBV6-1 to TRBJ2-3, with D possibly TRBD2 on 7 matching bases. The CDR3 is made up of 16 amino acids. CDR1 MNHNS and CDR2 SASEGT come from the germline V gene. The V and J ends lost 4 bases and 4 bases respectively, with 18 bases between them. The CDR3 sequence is CASSGTAGEGADTQYF. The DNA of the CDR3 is TGTGCCAGCAGTGGCACGGCGGGAGAGGGGGCAGATACGCAGTATTTT.

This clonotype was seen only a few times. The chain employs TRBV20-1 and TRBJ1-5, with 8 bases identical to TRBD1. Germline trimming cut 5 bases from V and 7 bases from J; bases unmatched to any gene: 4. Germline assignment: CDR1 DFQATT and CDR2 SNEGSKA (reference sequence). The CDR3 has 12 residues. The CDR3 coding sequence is TGCAGTGCTCGACAGGGGTTACAGCCCCAGCATTTT. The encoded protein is CSARQGLQPQHF.

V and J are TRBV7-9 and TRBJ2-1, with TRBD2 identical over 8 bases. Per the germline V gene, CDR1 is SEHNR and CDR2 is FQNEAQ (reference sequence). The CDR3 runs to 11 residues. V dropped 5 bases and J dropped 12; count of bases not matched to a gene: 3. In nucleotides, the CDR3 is TGTGCCAGCAGCCCTGGGACTAGGCAGTTCTTC. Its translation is CASSPGTRQFF. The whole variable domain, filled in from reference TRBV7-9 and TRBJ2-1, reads DTGVSQNPRHKITKRGQNVTFRCDPISEHNRLYWYRQTLGQGPEFLTYFQNEAQLEKSRLLSDRFSAERPKGSFSTLEIQRTEQGDSAMYLCASSPGTRQFFGPGTRLTVL.